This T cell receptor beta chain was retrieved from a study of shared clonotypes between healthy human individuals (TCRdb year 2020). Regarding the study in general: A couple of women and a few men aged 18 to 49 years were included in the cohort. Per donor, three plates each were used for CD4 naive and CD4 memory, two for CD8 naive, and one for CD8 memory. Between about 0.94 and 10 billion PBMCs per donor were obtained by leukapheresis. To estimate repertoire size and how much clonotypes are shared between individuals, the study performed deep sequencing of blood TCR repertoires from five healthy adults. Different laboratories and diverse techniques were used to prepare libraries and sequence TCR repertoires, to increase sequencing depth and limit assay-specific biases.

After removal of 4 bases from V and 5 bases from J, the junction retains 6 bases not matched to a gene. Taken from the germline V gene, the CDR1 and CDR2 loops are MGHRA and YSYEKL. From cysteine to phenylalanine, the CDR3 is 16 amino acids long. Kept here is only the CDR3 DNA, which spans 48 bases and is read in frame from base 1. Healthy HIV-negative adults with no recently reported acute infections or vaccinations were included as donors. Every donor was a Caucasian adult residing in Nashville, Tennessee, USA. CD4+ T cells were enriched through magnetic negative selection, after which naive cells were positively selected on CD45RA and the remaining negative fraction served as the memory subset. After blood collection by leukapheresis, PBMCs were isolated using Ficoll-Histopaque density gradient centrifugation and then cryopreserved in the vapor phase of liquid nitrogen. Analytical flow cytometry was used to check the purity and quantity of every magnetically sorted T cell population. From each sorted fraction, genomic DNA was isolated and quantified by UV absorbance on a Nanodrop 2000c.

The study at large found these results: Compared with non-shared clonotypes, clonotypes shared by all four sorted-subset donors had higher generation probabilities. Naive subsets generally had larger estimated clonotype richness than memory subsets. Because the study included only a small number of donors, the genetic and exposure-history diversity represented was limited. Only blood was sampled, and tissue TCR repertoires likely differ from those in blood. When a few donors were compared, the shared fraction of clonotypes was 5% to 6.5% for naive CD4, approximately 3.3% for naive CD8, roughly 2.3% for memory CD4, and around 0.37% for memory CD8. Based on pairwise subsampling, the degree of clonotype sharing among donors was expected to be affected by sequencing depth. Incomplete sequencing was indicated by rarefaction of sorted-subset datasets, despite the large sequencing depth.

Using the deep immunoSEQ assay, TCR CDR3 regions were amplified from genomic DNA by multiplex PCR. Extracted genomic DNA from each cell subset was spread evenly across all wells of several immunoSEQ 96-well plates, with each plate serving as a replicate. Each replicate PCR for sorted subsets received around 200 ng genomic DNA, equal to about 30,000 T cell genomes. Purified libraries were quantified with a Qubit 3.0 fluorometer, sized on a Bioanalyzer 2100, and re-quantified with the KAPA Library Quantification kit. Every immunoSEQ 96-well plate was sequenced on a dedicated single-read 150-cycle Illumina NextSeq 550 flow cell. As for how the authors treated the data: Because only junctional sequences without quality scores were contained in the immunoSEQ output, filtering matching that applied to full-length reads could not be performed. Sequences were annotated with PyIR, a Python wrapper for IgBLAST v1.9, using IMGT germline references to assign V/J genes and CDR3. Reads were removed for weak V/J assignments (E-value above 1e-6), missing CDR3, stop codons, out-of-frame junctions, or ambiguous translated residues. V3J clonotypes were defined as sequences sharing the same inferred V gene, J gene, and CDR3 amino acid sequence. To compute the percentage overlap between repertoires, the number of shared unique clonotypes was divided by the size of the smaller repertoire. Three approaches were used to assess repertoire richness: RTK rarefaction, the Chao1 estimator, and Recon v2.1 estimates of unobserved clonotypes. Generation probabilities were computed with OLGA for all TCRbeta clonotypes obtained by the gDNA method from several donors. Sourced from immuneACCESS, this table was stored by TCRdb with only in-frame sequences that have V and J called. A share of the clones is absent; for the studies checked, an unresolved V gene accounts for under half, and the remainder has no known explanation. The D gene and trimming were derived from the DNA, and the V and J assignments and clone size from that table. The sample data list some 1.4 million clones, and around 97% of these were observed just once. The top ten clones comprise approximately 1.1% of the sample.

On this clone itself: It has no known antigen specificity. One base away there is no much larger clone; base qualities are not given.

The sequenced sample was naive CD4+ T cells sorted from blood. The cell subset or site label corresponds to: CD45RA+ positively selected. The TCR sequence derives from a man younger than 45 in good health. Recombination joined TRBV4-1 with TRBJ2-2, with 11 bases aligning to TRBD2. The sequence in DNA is TGCGCCAGCAGCCCCATAGCGGGAGGGCCGACCGGGGAGCTGTTTTTT. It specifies CASSPIAGGPTGELFF.